This entry concerns a single T cell receptor beta chain. As yet, its antigen is unknown. These data come from a study of T cell repertoires in aging, cancer and after chemotherapy. About the research overall: Donor ages fell into six groups from 30 or younger up to 70 or older. Paired samples before and after chemotherapy came from glioblastoma patients receiving temozolomide-based therapy. Broader study findings: In healthy donors, age-related TCR diversity loss mainly reflected lost richness.

Peripheral blood genomic DNA, not sorted cells or RNA, was the template. A mixed TRB-A/B primer pool amplified rearranged TRB by multiplex touch-down PCR. TCRdb passed the multiplex PCR reads through MiXCR, listing each CDR3 protein once. Of approximately 550 distinct CDR3 sequences in the sample, under 85% were seen once. V was clipped by 7 bases and J by 5 bases, with 15 bases between them. Per the germline V gene, CDR1 is SEHNR and CDR2 is FQNEAQ (reference sequence). The CDR3 loop spans 14 amino acids. V gene TRBV7-9 combines with J gene TRBJ1-5; D remains ambiguous. This TCR came from a human donor with a solid tumor. The specimen was blood. In DNA, the CDR3 is TGTGCCAGCATGGTAGGATCCCCCGATCAGCCCCAGCATTTT. Protein product: CASMVGSPDQPQHF.